A selection of T cell receptor beta chains follows, all from one sample in a study of blood T cells in healthy people across ages. TCRdb re-analysed the 5' RACE reads in MiXCR, keeping a single row per CDR3 protein. The sample carries about 930,000 distinct CDR3 sequences, almost 30% recorded once. This same sample was also part of a study on T cells of mothers and their children.

Sequencing input: blood. All receptors derive from a woman aged 40-49 years in good health. Both conserved end residues are part of each CDR3. A D gene is named only where the DNA matches it firmly. Part of the rows lack a size; the others show once, few, many or a class for expanded clones.

j_call,d_call,v_call,clone_size,cdr3_nt,cdr3_aa
TRBJ2-7,NA,TRBV7-8,NA,TGTGCCAGCAGCCCTCAGCACGGAACCTACGAGCAGTACTTC,CASSPQHGTYEQYF
TRBJ2-5,NA,TRBV7-2,many,TGTGCCAGCAGCTACGGGACTTTCAAAGAGACCCAGTACTTC,CASSYGTFKETQYF
TRBJ2-7,NA,TRBV4-2,many,TGTGCCAGCAGCCAAGAGGGTGGCGAGCAGTACTTC,CASSQEGGEQYF
TRBJ2-7,TRBD2,TRBV4-1,NA,TGCGCCAGCAGCCGAGGACTAGGGAAATACGAGCAGTACTTC,CASSRGLGKYEQYF
TRBJ2-7,NA,TRBV14,many,TGTGCCAGCAGCCAAGTTCGACGGGGGCCACTCGAGCAGTACTTC,CASSQVRRGPLEQYF
TRBJ2-6,TRBD1,TRBV7-2,many,TGTGCCAGCAGGGACAGGTCTGGGGCCAACGTCCTGACTTTC,CASRDRSGANVLTF
TRBJ1-2,NA,TRBV6-5,NA,TGTGCCAGCAGTCAAAGGCGCCTTGAAGGCTACACCTTC,CASSQRRLEGYTF
TRBJ2-5,NA,TRBV18,many,TGTGCCAGCTCACCGGGCCTTGGGGGAGAGACCCAGTACTTC,CASSPGLGGETQYF
TRBJ2-7,NA,TRBV14,few,TGTGCCAGCAGCCCAAAGGGGGGGGTCTACGAGCAGTACTTC,CASSPKGGVYEQYF
TRBJ1-1,NA,TRBV27,NA,TGTGCCAGCAGTTTATCCCCCACTCGTATGAACACTGAAGCTTTCTTT,CASSLSPTRMNTEAFF
TRBJ2-7,NA,TRBV28,few,TGTGCCAGCAGTTTATTCAGGACCTACGAGCAGTACTTC,CASSLFRTYEQYF
TRBJ1-1,NA,TRBV7-3,few,TGTGCCAGCAGCTTTAGTACAGGGAACGAAGCTTTCTTT,CASSFSTGNEAFF
TRBJ2-3,TRBD2,TRBV20-1,NA,TGCAGTGCTAGGGGTCTAGCGGGATCCCCAGATACGCAGTATTTT,CSARGLAGSPDTQYF
TRBJ2-5,TRBD2,TRBV28,NA,TGTGCCAGCAGACTCCATGGGGGGACTAGACAGTACTTC,CASRLHGGTRQYF
TRBJ1-4,NA,TRBV7-2,NA,TGTGCCAGCAGCTTACAGAGACAGAGGGATGAAAAACTGTTTTTT,CASSLQRQRDEKLFF
TRBJ2-7,TRBD1,TRBV5-1,many,TGCGCCAGCAGCTTGGAGGACAGGGGGGCCTACGAGCAGTACTTC,CASSLEDRGAYEQYF